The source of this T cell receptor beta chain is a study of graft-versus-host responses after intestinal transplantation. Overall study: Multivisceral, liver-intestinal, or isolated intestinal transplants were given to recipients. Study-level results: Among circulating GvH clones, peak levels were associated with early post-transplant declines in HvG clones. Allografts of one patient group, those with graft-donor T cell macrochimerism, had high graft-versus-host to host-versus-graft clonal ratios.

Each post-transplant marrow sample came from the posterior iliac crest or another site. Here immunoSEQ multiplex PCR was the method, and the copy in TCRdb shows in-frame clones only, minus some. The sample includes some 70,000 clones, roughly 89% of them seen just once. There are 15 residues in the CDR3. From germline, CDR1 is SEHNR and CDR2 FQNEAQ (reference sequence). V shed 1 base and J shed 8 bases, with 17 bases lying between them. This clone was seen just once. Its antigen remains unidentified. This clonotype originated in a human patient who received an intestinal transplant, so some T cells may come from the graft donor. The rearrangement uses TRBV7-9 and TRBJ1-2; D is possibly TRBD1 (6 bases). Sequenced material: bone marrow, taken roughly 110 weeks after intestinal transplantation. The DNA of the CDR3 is TGTGCCAGCAGCTTAGGGGAAGGGGGGAATTACGGCTACACCTTC. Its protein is CASSLGEGGNYGYTF.